Sequencing of this T cell receptor (beta chain) was carried out in a study of OX40 agonist ivuxolimab in advanced cancers. At the level of the study: Averaging roughly 60 years in age, with a range of roughly 20 to 90, the cohort was approximately 87% male.

The assay was immunoSEQ multiplex PCR, and TCRdb's table has in-frame clones only and misses some. Of about 73,000 clones in the sample, about 90% were seen once. There are a few counts of this clone. Its target is unknown. Findings and limits, study-wide: Among the least clonally expanded were partial responders at 0.1-3.0 mg/kg. Expanded peripheral T cells had an undetermined antigen specificity.

Sample: CD4+ or CD8+ T cells sorted from blood, taken in a trial of the OX40 agonist ivuxolimab. The clonotype was recovered from an adult with an advanced solid tumor such as melanoma, head and neck, liver or kidney cancer.

The CDR3: CASSSQAEAFF. The CDR3 DNA reads TGTGCCAGCAGTTCTCAAGCTGAAGCTTTCTTT. This sequence joins TRBV27 and TRBJ1-1; D gene ambiguous. Trimming took 4 bases from V and 6 from J, leaving 6 bases between them. Germline-derived CDR1 and CDR2 are MNHEY and SMNVEV (reference sequence). The CDR3 is 11 residues long.